The clone carrying this T cell receptor (beta chain) was recorded at least ten times. Its antigen is currently unknown. V was cut by 0 bases and J by 7 bases, with 16 bases left in between. The germline V gene has CDR1 LGHNA and CDR2 YSLEER. This CDR3 has 17 residues. The entry originates in a study of human T cells and chemical hapten exposure. Study-wide background: In the sensitization step, 2% DPC was placed on approximately 2 cm by approximately 2 cm of upper inner arm skin. Study-wide findings and caveats: Patch test score rose with PT1 expanded TCRs, significant at 8, 16, 32, not 4.

Sample time point: patch test 2, 6 weeks after DPC sensitization. Treatment specified: therapeutic diphenylcyclopropenone sensitization with weekly scalp DPC. The library put unique molecular identifiers onto individual cDNA molecules. Authors' data handling: A typical sample had around 96,000 TCRs, with roughly 20,000 to 690,600 overall. In TCRdb, the RACE reads were re-called with MiXCR into one record per CDR3 protein. The V and J calls and clone size come from TCRdb's table, not from the authors' own analysis. The table lists roughly 50,000 distinct CDR3 sequences, about 10% of them singletons, with more than 1.5% in the top ten.

This clonotype originated in a woman in her forties or fifties with alopecia areata. Some clones in this sample may be carry-over from other donors' samples. The rearrangement joins TRBV4-3 to TRBJ1-6; possible D gene TRBD1, 5 bases. The source was whole blood, collected in connection with sensitization to the hapten diphenylcyclopropenone (DPC). CDR3 DNA sequence: TGCGCCAGCAGCCAAGATTCCCGACAGCTTAGCAATTCACCCCTCCACTTT. It specifies CASSQDSRQLSNSPLHF.